A selection of T cell receptor beta chains follows, all from one sample in a study of control samples from healthy donors and cancer patients. Assay: immunoSEQ multiplex PCR; the TCRdb copy retains only in-frame clones and omits some. This sample yields roughly 73,000 clones, of which about 87% are seen a single time; under 30% belongs to the top ten. Material for sequencing was blood. These receptors were obtained from a man over 45 in good health. Each CDR3 is given with its conserved first and last residue. The D gene is left open where the match is weak. Expanded clones are given a class, and other clones once, few, many or no size at all.

NA	TRBJ1-1	TRBV7-9	NA	TGTGCCAGCACCCTTCCAGGGACCTTGAACACTGAAGCTTTCTTT	CASTLPGTLNTEAFF
NA	TRBJ1-2	TRBV6-5	NA	TGTGCCAGCAGCCAGGACAGTTTCCCCTATGGCTACACCTTC	CASSQDSFPYGYTF
NA	TRBJ1-1	TRBV30	NA	TGTGCCTGGAGTGAGAAAGACAAAGCTTTCTTT	CAWSEKDKAFF
NA	TRBJ1-2	TRBV6-2/TRBV6-3	NA	TGTGCCAGCAGTGACCATCCCAAGGTCTATGGCTACACCTTC	CASSDHPKVYGYTF
NA	TRBJ2-7	TRBV5-1	TRBD2	TGCGCCAGCAGGCCGGGACTAGCGGGGTACGAGCAGTACTTC	CASRPGLAGYEQYF
few	TRBJ1-2	TRBV19	NA	TGTGCCAGTACCTCTTTCGGGCGGTATGGCTACACCTTC	CASTSFGRYGYTF
NA	TRBJ2-3	TRBV2	NA	TGTGCCAGCAGCGGCCGGGTAGCGGTAACCTCAGATACGCAGTATTTT	CASSGRVAVTSDTQYF
few	TRBJ2-3	TRBV6-5	NA	TGTGCCAGTAATCTCGGCATCAGCACAGATACGCAGTATTTT	CASNLGISTDTQYF
NA	TRBJ2-3	TRBV5-4	NA	TGTGCCAGCTGGCCGGGGGACACAGATACGCAGTATTTT	CASWPGDTDTQYF
NA	TRBJ1-4	TRBV24-1	NA	TGTGCCACCAGTGATTCAGGGCGTGGAGAAAAACTGTTTTTT	CATSDSGRGEKLFF
NA	TRBJ1-1	TRBV19	NA	TGTGCCAGTATTGAAGTGGGGAGGGAGGACACTGAAGCTTTCTTT	CASIEVGREDTEAFF
NA	TRBJ1-2	TRBV6-2/TRBV6-3	NA	TGTGCCAGCAGTGACACCCATTGGGGGTATGGCTACACCTTC	CASSDTHWGYGYTF
NA	TRBJ2-5	TRBV5-4	TRBD2	TGTGCCAGCAGTTGGCCGGCTGGGGGAGGGCGAAAGACCCAGTACTTC	CASSWPAGGGRKTQYF
NA	TRBJ1-2	TRBV6-5	NA	TGTGCCAGCAAGGGGCAGGCCCACTATGGCTACACCTTC	CASKGQAHYGYTF
few	TRBJ2-7	TRBV6-6	TRBD1	TGTGCCAGCAGTTACTCGATATCGGGACAGGAGTACGAGCAGTACTTC	CASSYSISGQEYEQYF
once	TRBJ2-4	TRBV6-2/TRBV6-3	NA	TGTGCCAGCAGTTACCCGACAGGAAGGGACATTCAGTACTTC	CASSYPTGRDIQYF
once	TRBJ2-6	TRBV6-1	TRBD1	TGTGCCAGCAGTGAAGCGTCCAGGGGGTCTGGGGCCAACGTCCTGACTTTC	CASSEASRGSGANVLTF
NA	TRBJ1-5	TRBV4-1	NA	TGCGCCAGCAGCCGCATACGGACGGACTTTAGCAATCAGCCCCAGCATTTT	CASSRIRTDFSNQPQHF
NA	TRBJ1-1	TRBV2	TRBD1	TGTGCCAGCAGTCGACCACAGGGGCGGGGTACTGAAGCTTTCTTT	CASSRPQGRGTEAFF
NA	TRBJ2-7	TRBV4-2	NA	TGTGCCAGCAGCCCGGATCCTACAGGATCCCTTTCCTACGAGCAGTACTTC	CASSPDPTGSLSYEQYF
NA	TRBJ2-3	TRBV7-2	NA	TGTGCCAGCGCGGTGGGGGAGGTCAGTCATGATACGCAGTATTTT	CASAVGEVSHDTQYF
once	TRBJ2-1	TRBV6-5	NA	TGTGCCAGCTTTGAGCAGCCCCATGAGCAGTTCTTC	CASFEQPHEQFF
NA	TRBJ2-7	TRBV7-3	TRBD2	TGTGCCAGCAGCTTACCGGGTAGCGGGAGTTGGGAGCAGTACTTC	CASSLPGSGSWEQYF
NA	TRBJ2-7	TRBV19	NA	TGTGCCAGTAGTATCAGAGGGGGTGAGCAGTACTTC	CASSIRGGEQYF
NA	TRBJ2-1	TRBV7-6	TRBD2	TGTGCCAGCAGCTTAGTGTTAGCGGGAGGCCATGAGCAGTTCTTC	CASSLVLAGGHEQFF
NA	TRBJ2-7	TRBV6-6	TRBD2	TGTGCCAGCAGTTACGGGAGGGAGAAGGGAGAGCAGTACTTC	CASSYGREKGEQYF
NA	TRBJ1-1	TRBV4-3	TRBD1	TGCGCCAGCAGCTCCGAAGGGGGCGGGACTGAAGCTTTCTTT	CASSSEGGGTEAFF
NA	TRBJ2-5	TRBV5-4	TRBD2	TGTGCCAGCAGCTTGTCTCTCTCGACTAGCGGGCTACAAGAGACCCAGTACTTC	CASSLSLSTSGLQETQYF
NA	TRBJ1-1	TRBV5-4	NA	TGTGCCAGCAGCTCCGCGGACACTGAAGCTTTCTTT	CASSSADTEAFF